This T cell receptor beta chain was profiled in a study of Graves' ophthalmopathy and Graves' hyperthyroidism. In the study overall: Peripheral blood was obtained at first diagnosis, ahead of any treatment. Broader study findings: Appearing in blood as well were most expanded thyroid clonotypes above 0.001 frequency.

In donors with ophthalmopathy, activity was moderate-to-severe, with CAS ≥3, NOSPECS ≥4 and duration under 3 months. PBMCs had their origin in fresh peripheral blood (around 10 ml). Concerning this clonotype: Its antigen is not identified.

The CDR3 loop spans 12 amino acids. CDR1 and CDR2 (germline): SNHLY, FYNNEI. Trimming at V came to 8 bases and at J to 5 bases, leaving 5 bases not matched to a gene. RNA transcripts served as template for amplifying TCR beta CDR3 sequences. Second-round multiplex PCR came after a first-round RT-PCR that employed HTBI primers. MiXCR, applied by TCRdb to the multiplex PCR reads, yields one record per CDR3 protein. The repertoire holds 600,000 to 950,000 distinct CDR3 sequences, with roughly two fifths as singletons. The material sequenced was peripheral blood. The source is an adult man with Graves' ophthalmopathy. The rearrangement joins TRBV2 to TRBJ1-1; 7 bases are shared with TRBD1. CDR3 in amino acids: CASGVRGTEAFF. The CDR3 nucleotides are TGTGCCAGCGGAGTCAGGGGGACTGAAGCTTTCTTT.